One sample yielded the 14 T cell receptor beta chains listed below, sequenced in a study of blood T cell repertoires in COVID-19. Data came from immunoSEQ multiplex PCR; TCRdb stores just in-frame clones and leaves some out. The repertoire holds about 160,000 clones, with approximately 80% as singletons. Material: peripheral blood. Receptor source: a woman in her 40s with COVID-19, enrolled during active disease.

This chain links TRBV5-4 with TRBJ2-5; D perhaps matches TRBD2 (6 bases). This CDR3 has 15 amino acids. With 4 bases removed from V and 5 bases from J, the gap between germline ends came to 18 bases. Per the germline V gene, CDR1 is SGHNT and CDR2 is YYREEE (reference sequence). The CDR3 is CASSPEEGLRETQYF. The DNA for the CDR3 is TGTGCCAGCAGCCCCGAGGAGGGTTTGAGGGAGACCCAGTACTTC.

The rearrangement uses TRBV6-5 and TRBJ1-2, with 7 bases that match TRBD1. V lost 6 bases, J lost 8 bases, and 12 bases stayed unmatched. The germline V gene encodes CDR1 MNHEY and CDR2 SVGAGI. CDR3 length: 14 amino acids. CDR3 in amino acids: CASRAGQALGGYTF. For the CDR3, the DNA is TGTGCCAGCAGAGCAGGACAGGCGCTTGGAGGCTACACCTTC.

V is TRBV2 and J is TRBJ1-4; 7 positions match TRBD1. Germline CDR1 SNHLY, CDR2 FYNNEI. This CDR3 comprises 14 residues. The ends lost 5 bases at V and 4 bases at J; junction bases unmatched: 4. For the CDR3, the DNA is TGTGCCAGCAGTCGGGGACAGTATAATGAAAAACTGTTTTTT. Its protein is CASSRGQYNEKLFF.

This clone appeared a few times. The chain recombines TRBV6-1 with TRBJ1-6, with 8 bases lining up with TRBD1. From germline, CDR1 is MNHNS and CDR2 SASEGT. J gave up 10 bases and V 3 bases, and 5 bases lay outside the gene matches. This CDR3 contains 14 residues. The CDR3 bases are TGTGCCAGCAGTGAGAACAGGGGGGAGTCACCCCTCCACTTT. Translating it yields CASSENRGESPLHF.

This chain joins TRBV5-1 and TRBJ2-5, with TRBD2 matching 7 bases. CDR1 and CDR2 (germline): SGHRS, YFSETQ. Trimming cost V 4 bases and J 5 bases; bases outside gene matches: 14. The CDR3 consists of 16 residues. CDR3: CASSPIAGSLGETQYF. CDR3 bases: TGCGCCAGCAGCCCAATAGCGGGTTCCCTGGGGGAGACCCAGTACTTC. Supplemented by reference TRBV5-1 and TRBJ2-5, the full variable domain reads KAGVTQTPRYLIKTRGQQVTLSCSPISGHRSVSWYQQTPGQGLQFLFEYFSETQRNKGNFPGRFSGRQFSNSRSEMNVSTLELGDSALYLCASSPIAGSLGETQYFGPGTRLLVL.

The chain recombines TRBV18 with TRBJ2-7; tentative D call: TRBD1 (7 bases). Trimming removed 5 bases from V and 7 bases from J, with 18 bases in between. The CDR3 loop spans 14 amino acids. The germline CDR1 and CDR2 sequences are KGHSH and LQKENI. This chain's CDR3 is CASSADRDSREQYF. For the CDR3, the DNA is TGTGCCAGCTCAGCAGACAGGGACTCGAGGGAGCAGTACTTC.

V gene TRBV28 combines with J gene TRBJ1-5, with D tentatively TRBD1 (6 bases). The CDR3 is 14 amino acids. Per germline, CDR1 MDHEN and CDR2 SYDVKM. V was cut by 5 bases and J by 3 bases, with 11 bases left in between. CDR3 bases: TGTGCCAGCAGTCCCCCAGGGGCCAATCAGCCCCAGCATTTT. Its protein product is CASSPPGANQPQHF.

This clone was detected only a few times. The V gene is TRBV7-9, the J gene TRBJ2-2, with TRBD1 matching over 8 bases. The germline V gene has CDR1 SEHNR and CDR2 FQNEAQ (reference sequence). Unmatched junction bases numbered 6, after V lost 4 bases and J lost 5 bases. CDR3 length equals 15 residues. CDR3 nucleotides: TGTGCCAGCAGCTCGACAGGGGAAAAAACCGGGGAGCTGTTTTTT. It specifies CASSSTGEKTGELFF.

The genes are TRBV19 and TRBJ2-1; possibly TRBD2 for D (6 bases). V was clipped by 9 bases and J by 9 bases, with 18 bases between them. In germline, CDR1 is LNHDA, CDR2 SQIVND (reference sequence). CDR3 length equals 13 residues. CDR3 amino acids: CARTGTHSGEQFF. CDR3 coding DNA: TGTGCCAGGACCGGGACGCATAGCGGTGAGCAGTTCTTC.

This clone appeared once. The rearrangement links TRBV19 to TRBJ2-1; the D gene is possibly TRBD2 (6 bases). The length of the CDR3 is 13 residues. Trimming pared 5 bases from V and 3 bases from J, leaving 8 bases between. Germline V lookup: CDR1 LNHDA, CDR2 SQIVND (reference sequence). CDR3: CASSRDFYNEQFF. CDR3 nucleotide sequence: TGTGCCAGTAGTCGGGACTTCTACAATGAGCAGTTCTTC. The full variable domain, in which reference TRBV19 and TRBJ2-1 provide the parts outside the CDR3, is DGGITQSPKYLFRKEGQNVTLSCEQNLNHDAMYWYRQDPGQGLRLIYYSQIVNDFQKGDIAEGYSVSREKKESFPLTVTSAQKNPTAFYLCASSRDFYNEQFFGPGTRLTVL.

The chain combines TRBV5-1 with TRBJ2-1, with 7 positions matching TRBD1. V trimming: 0 bases; J trimming: 7 bases; junction bases outside the gene matches: 7. The germline V gene encodes CDR1 SGHRS and CDR2 YFSETQ. The CDR3 runs to 15 residues. CDR3 residues: CASSLEQGWYNEQFF. The CDR3 DNA reads as TGCGCCAGCAGCTTGGAACAGGGGTGGTATAATGAGCAGTTCTTC.

The chain uses TRBV6-5 and TRBJ1-1, with unresolved D. Germline V gene data show CDR1 as MNHEY and CDR2 as SVGAGI. V was trimmed by 2 bases and J by 3 bases, leaving 7 bases between them. CDR3 length equals 13 residues. The DNA for the CDR3 is TGTGCCAGCAGTTACATGGCCTACACTGAAGCTTTCTTT. Translated: CASSYMAYTEAFF.

The chain joins TRBV4-1 to TRBJ2-1; 10 bases fit TRBD1. V was clipped by 5 bases and J by 4 bases; unmatched bases: 5. The length of the CDR3 is 15 residues. Germline V gene data show CDR1 as MGHRA and CDR2 as YSYEKL. CDR3 DNA: TGCGCCAGCAGCAAACCGGGACAGGGGTACAATGAGCAGTTCTTC. This codes for CASSKPGQGYNEQFF.

The genes are TRBV6-1 and TRBJ1-2; D ambiguous. CDR3 size: 15 residues. Per germline, CDR1 MNHNS and CDR2 SASEGT. Between the trimmed V and J ends, which lost 0 bases and 4 bases, there was a span of 12 bases. CDR3 in amino acids: CASSEAFSGSYGYTF. The CDR3 nucleotides read TGTGCCAGCAGTGAAGCCTTCTCAGGCTCCTATGGCTACACCTTC.